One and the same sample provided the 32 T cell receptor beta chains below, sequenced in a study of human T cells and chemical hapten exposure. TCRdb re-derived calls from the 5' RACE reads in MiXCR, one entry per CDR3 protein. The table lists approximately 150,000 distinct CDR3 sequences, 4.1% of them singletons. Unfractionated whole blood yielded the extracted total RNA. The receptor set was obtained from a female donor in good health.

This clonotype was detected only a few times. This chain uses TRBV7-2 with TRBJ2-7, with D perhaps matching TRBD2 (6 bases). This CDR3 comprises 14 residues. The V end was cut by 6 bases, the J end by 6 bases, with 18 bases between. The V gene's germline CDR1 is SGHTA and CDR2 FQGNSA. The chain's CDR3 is CASSLGGGSGEQYF. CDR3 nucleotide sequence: TGTGCCAGCAGTCTGGGTGGGGGGTCGGGCGAGCAGTACTTC.

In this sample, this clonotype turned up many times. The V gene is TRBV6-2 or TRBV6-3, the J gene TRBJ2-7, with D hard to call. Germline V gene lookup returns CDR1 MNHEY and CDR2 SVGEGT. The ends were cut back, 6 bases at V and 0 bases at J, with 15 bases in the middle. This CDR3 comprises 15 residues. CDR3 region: CASSRPEISSYEQYF. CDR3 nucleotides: TGTGCCAGCAGCCGCCCCGAAATAAGCTCCTACGAGCAGTACTTC.

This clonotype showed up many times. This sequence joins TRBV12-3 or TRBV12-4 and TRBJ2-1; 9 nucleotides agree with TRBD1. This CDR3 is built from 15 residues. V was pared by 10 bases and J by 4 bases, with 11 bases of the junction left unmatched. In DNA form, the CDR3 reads TGTGCCACCGCAAGCCTAGGACAGGGGTACAATGAGCAGTTCTTC. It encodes CATASLGQGYNEQFF.

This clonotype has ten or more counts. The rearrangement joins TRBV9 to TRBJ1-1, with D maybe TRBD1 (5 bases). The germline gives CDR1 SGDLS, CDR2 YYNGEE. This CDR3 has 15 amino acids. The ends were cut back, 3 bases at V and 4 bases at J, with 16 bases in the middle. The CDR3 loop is CASSGTPFRATEAFF. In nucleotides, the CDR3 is TGTGCCAGCAGCGGAACACCTTTCAGGGCCACTGAAGCTTTCTTT.

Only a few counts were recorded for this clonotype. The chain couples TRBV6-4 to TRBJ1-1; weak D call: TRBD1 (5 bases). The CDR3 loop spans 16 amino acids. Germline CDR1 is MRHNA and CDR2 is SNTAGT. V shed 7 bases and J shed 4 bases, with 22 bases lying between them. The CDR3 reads CASTKKPQARGTEAFF. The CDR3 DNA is TGTGCCAGCACAAAAAAACCCCAGGCGAGGGGCACTGAAGCTTTCTTT.

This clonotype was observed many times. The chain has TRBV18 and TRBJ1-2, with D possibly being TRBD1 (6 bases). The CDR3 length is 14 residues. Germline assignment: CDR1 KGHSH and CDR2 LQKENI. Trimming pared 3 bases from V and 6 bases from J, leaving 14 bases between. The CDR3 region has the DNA TGTGCCAGCTCACCCGGACAGATCGTGCATGGCTACACCTTC. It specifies CASSPGQIVHGYTF.

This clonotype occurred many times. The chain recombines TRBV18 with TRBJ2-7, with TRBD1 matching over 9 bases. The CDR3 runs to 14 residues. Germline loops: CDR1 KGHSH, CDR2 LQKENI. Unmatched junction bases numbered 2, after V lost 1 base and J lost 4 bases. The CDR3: CASSPRDRVYEQYF. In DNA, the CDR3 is TGTGCCAGCTCACCACGGGACAGGGTATACGAGCAGTACTTC. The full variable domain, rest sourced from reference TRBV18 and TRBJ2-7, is NAGVMQNPRHLVRRRGQEARLRCSPMKGHSHVYWYRQLPEEGLKFMVYLQKENIIDESGMPKERFSAEFPKEGPSILRIQQVVRGDSAAYFCASSPRDRVYEQYFGPGTRLTVT.

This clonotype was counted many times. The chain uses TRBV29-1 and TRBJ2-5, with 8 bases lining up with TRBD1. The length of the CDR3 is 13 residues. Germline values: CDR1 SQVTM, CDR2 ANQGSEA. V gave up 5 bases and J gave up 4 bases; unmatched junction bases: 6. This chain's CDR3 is CSVPSGTGETQYF. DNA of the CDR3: TGCAGCGTTCCGTCCGGGACAGGAGAGACCCAGTACTTC.

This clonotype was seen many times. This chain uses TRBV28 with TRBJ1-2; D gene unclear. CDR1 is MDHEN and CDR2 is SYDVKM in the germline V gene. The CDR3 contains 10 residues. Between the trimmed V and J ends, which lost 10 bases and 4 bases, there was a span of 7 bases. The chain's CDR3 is CATRSYGYTF. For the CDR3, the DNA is TGTGCCACCAGGAGCTATGGCTACACCTTC.

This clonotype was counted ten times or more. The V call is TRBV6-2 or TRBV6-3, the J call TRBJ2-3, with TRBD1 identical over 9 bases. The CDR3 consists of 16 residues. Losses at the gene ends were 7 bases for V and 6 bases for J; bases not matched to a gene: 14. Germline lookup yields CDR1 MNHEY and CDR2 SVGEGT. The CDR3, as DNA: TGTGCCAGCACCGAAACCGGGACAGGGTCCCGGGATACGCAGTATTTT. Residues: CASTETGTGSRDTQYF.

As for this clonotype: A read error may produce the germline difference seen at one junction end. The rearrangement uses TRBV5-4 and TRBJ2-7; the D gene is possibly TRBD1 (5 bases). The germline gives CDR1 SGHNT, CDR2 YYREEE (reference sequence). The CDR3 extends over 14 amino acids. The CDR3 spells CASSLVGHSDEKYF. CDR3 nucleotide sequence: TGTGCCAGCAGCTTGGTTGGACATTCCGACGAGAAGTACTTC.

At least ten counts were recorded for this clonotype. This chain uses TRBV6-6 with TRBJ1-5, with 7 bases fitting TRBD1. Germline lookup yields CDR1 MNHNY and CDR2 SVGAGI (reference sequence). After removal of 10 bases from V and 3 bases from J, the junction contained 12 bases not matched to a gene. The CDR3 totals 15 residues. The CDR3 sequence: CAIPRDRSFNQPQHF. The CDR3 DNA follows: TGTGCCATACCACGGGACAGAAGCTTCAATCAGCCCCAGCATTTT.

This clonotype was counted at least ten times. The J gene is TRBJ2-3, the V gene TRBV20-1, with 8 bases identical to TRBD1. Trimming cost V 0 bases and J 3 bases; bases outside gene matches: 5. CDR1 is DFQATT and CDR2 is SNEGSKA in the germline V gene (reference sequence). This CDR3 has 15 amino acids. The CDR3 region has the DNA TGCAGTGCTAGAGATCGGAACAGGGGGACAGATACGCAGTATTTT. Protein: CSARDRNRGTDTQYF.

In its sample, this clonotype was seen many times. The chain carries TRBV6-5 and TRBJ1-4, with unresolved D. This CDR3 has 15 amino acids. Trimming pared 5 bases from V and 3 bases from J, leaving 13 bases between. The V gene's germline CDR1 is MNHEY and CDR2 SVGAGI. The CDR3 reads CASSRGRGANEKLFF. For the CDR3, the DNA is TGTGCCAGCAGTCGAGGACGTGGAGCTAATGAAAAACTGTTTTTT.

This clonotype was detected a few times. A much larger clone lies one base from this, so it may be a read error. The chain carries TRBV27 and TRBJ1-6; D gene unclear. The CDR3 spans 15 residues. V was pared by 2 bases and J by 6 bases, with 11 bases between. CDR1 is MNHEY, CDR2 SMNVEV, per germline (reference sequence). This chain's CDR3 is CASSLQNRPNSPLHF. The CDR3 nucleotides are TGTGCCAGCAGTTTACAGAACCGGCCTAATTCACCCCTCCACTTT.

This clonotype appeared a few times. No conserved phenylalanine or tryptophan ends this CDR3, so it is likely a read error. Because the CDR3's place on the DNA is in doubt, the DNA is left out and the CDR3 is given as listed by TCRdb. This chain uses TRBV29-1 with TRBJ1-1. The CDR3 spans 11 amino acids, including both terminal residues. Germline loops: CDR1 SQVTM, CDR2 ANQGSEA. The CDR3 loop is CSVRKSRAPGL.

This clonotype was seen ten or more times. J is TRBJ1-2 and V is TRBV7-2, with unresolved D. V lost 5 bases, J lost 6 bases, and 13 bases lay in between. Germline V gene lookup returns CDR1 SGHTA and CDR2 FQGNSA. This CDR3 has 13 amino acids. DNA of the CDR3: TGTGCCAGCAGCCCGGACCGGGAAGATGGCTACACCTTC. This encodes CASSPDREDGYTF.

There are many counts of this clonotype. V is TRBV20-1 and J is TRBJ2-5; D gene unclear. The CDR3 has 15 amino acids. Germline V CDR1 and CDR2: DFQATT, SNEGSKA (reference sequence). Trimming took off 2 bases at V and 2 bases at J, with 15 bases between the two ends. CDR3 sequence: CSARSETPSQETQYF. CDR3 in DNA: TGCAGTGCTAGAAGTGAGACCCCTTCGCAAGAGACCCAGTACTTC.

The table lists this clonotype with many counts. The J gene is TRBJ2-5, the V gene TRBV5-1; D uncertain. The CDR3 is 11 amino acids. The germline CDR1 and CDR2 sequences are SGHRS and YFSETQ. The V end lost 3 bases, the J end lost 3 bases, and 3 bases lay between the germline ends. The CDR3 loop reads CASSWEETQYF. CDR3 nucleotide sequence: TGCGCCAGCAGCTGGGAAGAGACCCAGTACTTC.

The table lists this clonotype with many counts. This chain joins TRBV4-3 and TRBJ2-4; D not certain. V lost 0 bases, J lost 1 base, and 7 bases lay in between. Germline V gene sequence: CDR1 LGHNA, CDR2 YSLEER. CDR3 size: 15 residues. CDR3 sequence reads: CASSQDLGAKNIQYF. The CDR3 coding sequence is TGCGCCAGCAGCCAAGATTTGGGGGCCAAAAACATTCAGTACTTC.

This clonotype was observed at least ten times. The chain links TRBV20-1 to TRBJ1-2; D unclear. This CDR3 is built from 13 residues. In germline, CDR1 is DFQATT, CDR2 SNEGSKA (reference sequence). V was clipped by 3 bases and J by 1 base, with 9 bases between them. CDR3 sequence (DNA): TGCAGTGCTAGTGGGGAATGTAACTATGGCTACACCTTC. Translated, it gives CSASGECNYGYTF.

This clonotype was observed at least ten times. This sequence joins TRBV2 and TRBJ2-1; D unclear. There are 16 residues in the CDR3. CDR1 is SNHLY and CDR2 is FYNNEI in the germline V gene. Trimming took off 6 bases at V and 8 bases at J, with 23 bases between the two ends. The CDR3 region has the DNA TGTGCCAGCAGCACCCCCGGGTACAATCCGTCCGATGAGCAGTTCTTC. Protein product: CASSTPGYNPSDEQFF.

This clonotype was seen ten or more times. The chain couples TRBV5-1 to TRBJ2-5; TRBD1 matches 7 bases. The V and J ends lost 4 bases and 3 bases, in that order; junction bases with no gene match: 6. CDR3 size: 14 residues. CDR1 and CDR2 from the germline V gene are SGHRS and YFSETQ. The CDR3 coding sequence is TGCGCCAGCAGCATTGTAGGGACAGAAGAGACCCAGTACTTC. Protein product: CASSIVGTEETQYF.

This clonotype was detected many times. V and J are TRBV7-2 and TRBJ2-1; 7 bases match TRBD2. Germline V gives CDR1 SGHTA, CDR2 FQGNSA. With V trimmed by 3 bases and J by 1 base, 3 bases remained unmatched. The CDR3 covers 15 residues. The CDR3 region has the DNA TGTGCCAGCAGCTTGGGGAGGGGTTCCTACAATGAGCAGTTCTTC. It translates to CASSLGRGSYNEQFF.

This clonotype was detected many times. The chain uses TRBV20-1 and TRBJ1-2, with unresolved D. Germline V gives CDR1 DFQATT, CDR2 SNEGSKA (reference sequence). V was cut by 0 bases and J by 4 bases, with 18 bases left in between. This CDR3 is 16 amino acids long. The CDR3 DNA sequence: TGCAGTGCTAGAGATTTGTCGGGTACTGCTGGCTATGGCTACACCTTC. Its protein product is CSARDLSGTAGYGYTF.

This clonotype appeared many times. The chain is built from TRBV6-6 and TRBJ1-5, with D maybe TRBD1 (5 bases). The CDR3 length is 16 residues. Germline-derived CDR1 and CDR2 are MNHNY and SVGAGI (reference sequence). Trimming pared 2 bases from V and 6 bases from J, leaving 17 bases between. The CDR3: CASSYGSSGDGQPQHF. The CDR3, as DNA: TGTGCCAGCAGTTACGGGTCGTCCGGGGACGGTCAGCCCCAGCATTTT.

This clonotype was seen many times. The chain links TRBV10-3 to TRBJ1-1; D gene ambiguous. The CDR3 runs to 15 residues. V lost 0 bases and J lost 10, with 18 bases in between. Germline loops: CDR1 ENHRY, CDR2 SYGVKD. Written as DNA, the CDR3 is TGTGCCATCAGTGAGTCGAATATCCTTTCGTATACAGCTTTCTTT. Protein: CAISESNILSYTAFF.

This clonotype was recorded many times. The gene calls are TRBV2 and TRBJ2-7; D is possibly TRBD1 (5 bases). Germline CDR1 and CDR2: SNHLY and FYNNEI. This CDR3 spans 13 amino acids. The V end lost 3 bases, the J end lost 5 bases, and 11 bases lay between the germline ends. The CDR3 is CASSDLQAHEQYF. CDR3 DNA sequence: TGTGCCAGCAGTGATTTACAGGCCCACGAGCAGTACTTC.

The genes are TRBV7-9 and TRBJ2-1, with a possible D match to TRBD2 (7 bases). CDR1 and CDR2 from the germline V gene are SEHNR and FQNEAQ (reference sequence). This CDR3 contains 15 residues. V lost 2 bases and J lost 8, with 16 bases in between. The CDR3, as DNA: TGTGCCAGCAGCTTATGGGGCGGGGGCCTTGATGAGCAGTTCTTC. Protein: CASSLWGGGLDEQFF.

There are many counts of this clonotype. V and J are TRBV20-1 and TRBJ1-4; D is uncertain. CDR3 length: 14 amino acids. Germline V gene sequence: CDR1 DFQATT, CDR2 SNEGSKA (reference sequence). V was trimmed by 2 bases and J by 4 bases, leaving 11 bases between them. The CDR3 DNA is TGCAGTGCTAGATTGGTGAATGGTAATGAAAAACTGTTTTTT. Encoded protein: CSARLVNGNEKLFF.

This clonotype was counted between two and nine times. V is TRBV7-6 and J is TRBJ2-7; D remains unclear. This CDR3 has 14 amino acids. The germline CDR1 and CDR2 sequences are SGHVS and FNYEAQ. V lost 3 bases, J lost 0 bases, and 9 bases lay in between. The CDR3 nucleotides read TGTGCCAGCAGCTTCGTTGACAACTCCTACGAGCAGTACTTC. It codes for CASSFVDNSYEQYF.

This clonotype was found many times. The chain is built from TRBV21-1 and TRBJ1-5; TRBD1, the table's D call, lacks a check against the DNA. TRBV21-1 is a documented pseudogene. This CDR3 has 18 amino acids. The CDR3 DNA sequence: TGTGCCAGCAGCGCTCGCAGGCGACAGGGGGCTAGCAATCAGCCCCAGCATTTT. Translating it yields CASSARRRQGASNQPQHF.